The 21 T cell receptor beta chains in this list originate from one sample, sequenced in a study of blood T cell repertoires in COVID-19. Repertoires were generated with immunoSEQ multiplex PCR, while TCRdb's copy carries only in-frame clones and drops some. The data hold fewer than 350,000 clones, with 85% observed a single time. The sequencing input was peripheral blood. The receptors come from a woman aged 50 to 60 with active or convalescent COVID-19.

The V gene is TRBV7-3, the J gene TRBJ1-2; TRBD1 matches at 8 bases. Germline CDR1 SGHTA, CDR2 FQGTGA. V shed 6 bases and J 3 bases; nucleotides not matched to a gene: 9. There are 15 residues in the CDR3. The CDR3 is CASSLTGVDHYGYTF. CDR3 nucleotides: TGTGCCAGCAGTTTGACAGGGGTCGATCACTATGGCTACACCTTC.

The chain carries TRBV28 and TRBJ1-3, with unresolved D. Trimming stripped 3 bases from V and 9 bases from J, with 9 bases between. Germline assignment: CDR1 MDHEN and CDR2 SYDVKM. The CDR3 is 12 residues long. CDR3: CASSLPGSTIYF. The CDR3 DNA follows: TGTGCCAGCAGTTTGCCGGGGTCCACCATATATTTT.

The chain has TRBV2 and TRBJ1-2; a possible D gene is TRBD1 (6 bases). The V end was cut by 6 bases, the J end by 4 bases, with 12 bases between. Germline CDR1 SNHLY, CDR2 FYNNEI. This CDR3 region has 13 residues. This chain's CDR3 is CASRTGTPYGYTF. The CDR3 region has the DNA TGTGCCAGCAGGACCGGGACACCCTATGGCTACACCTTC.

The gene calls are TRBV6-5 and TRBJ2-2, with TRBD1 identical over 8 bases. V shed 6 bases, J shed 4 bases, and the junction held 1 base outside the gene matches. Germline V gene lookup returns CDR1 MNHEY and CDR2 SVGAGI. This CDR3 contains 13 residues. The CDR3 nucleotides are TGTGCCAGCAGCGGGACAGGCACCGGGGAGCTGTTTTTT. It is translated as CASSGTGTGELFF.

This clone was counted once. This sequence joins TRBV18 and TRBJ2-7, with TRBD1 as a possible D gene (5 bases). CDR3 length: 15 residues. Deletions cut 5 bases from V and 2 bases from J, with 16 bases between. Germline V gene data show CDR1 as KGHSH and CDR2 as LQKENI. This chain's CDR3 is CASSWSRQTPYEQYF. The CDR3 DNA is TGTGCCAGCTCATGGTCGAGACAGACCCCCTACGAGCAGTACTTC.

The gene calls are TRBV25-1 and TRBJ1-2; D is uncertain. There are 13 residues in the CDR3. Between the trimmed V and J ends, which lost 3 bases and 1 base, there was a span of 6 bases. Per germline, CDR1 MGHDK and CDR2 SYGVNS. CDR3 region: CASSEEGNYGYTF. The CDR3 DNA reads as TGTGCCAGCAGTGAGGAGGGTAACTATGGCTACACCTTC.

This chain uses TRBV15 with TRBJ1-1; weak D call: TRBD1 (5 bases). V dropped 0 bases and J dropped 5 bases, with 13 bases sitting between them. CDR3 length: 15 residues. Germline V gene data show CDR1 as LNHNV and CDR2 as YYDKDF (reference sequence). CDR3 coding DNA: TGTGCCACCAGCAGAGAGGGTGGGGGGGGTACTGAAGCTTTCTTT. This encodes CATSREGGGGTEAFF.

The chain uses TRBV4-2 and TRBJ2-3; 9 nucleotides align to TRBD2. Germline V gene sequence: CDR1 LGHNA, CDR2 YNFKEQ. J gave up 2 bases and V 1 base, and 4 bases lay outside the gene matches. The CDR3 consists of 16 residues. In nucleotides, the CDR3 is TGTGCCAGCAGCCAAGTACCTAGCGGGACCACAGATACGCAGTATTTT. The encoded protein is CASSQVPSGTTDTQYF.

This clone has just a few counts. V usage is TRBV7-6 and J usage is TRBJ1-2, with D possibly matching TRBD1 (5 bases). Trimming shortened V by 5 bases and J by 1 base, and 14 bases separated the two germline ends. CDR3 length: 15 amino acids. Per germline, CDR1 SGHVS and CDR2 FNYEAQ. The CDR3 nucleotides are TGTGCCAGCAGCCCCACACCGGGACTTAACTATGGCTACACCTTC. Amino acids: CASSPTPGLNYGYTF.

This clone was detected many times. The V gene is TRBV6-4, the J gene TRBJ2-7; D is perhaps TRBD2 (6 bases). The CDR3 length is 15 residues. Trimming shortened V by 6 bases and J by 2 bases, and 17 bases separated the two germline ends. Germline CDR1 is MRHNA and CDR2 is SNTAGT. CDR3 in amino acids: CASRVPGVVPYEQYF. The CDR3 bases are TGTGCCAGCAGGGTTCCGGGAGTAGTCCCCTACGAGCAGTACTTC.

V is TRBV4-1 and J is TRBJ1-4; a weak D match, TRBD1 (6 bases). V was cut by 2 bases and J by 7 bases, with 17 bases left in between. CDR1 is MGHRA, CDR2 YSYEKL, per germline. The CDR3 sequence is 16 residues long. The CDR3 loop is CASSQYSRGFGEKLFF. The DNA of the CDR3 is TGCGCCAGCAGCCAATACTCCAGGGGCTTCGGTGAAAAACTGTTTTTT.

This rearrangement joins TRBV20-1 to TRBJ1-3; unclear D gene. The CDR3 has 15 amino acids. CDR1 and CDR2 from the germline V gene are DFQATT and SNEGSKA (reference sequence). V lost 3 bases to trimming and J lost 3 bases, with 15 bases between them. This chain's CDR3 is CSASAPGRFGNTIYF. Here the CDR3 DNA reads TGCAGTGCTAGTGCCCCGGGAAGATTTGGAAACACCATATATTTT.

J is TRBJ2-1 and V is TRBV5-1; TRBD2 might be the D (5 bases). The V end was cut by 3 bases, the J end by 10 bases, with 14 bases between. The CDR3 sequence is 13 residues long. From germline, CDR1 is SGHRS and CDR2 YFSETQ. The CDR3 DNA follows: TGCGCCAGCAGCTCGGACGGGGATGGGGAGCAGTTCTTC. Its protein is CASSSDGDGEQFF.

This clone appeared a single time. The chain is built from TRBV7-9 and TRBJ2-1; D is possibly TRBD2 (6 bases). The CDR3 extends over 13 amino acids. The germline gives CDR1 SEHNR, CDR2 FQNEAQ (reference sequence). Trimming pared 4 bases from V and 5 bases from J, leaving 9 bases between. The CDR3 is CASSWTNDNEQFF. CDR3 DNA sequence: TGTGCCAGCAGCTGGACTAATGACAATGAGCAGTTCTTC.

The J gene is TRBJ2-7, the V gene TRBV6-9, with 9 nucleotides matching TRBD2. Germline V gene data show CDR1 as MNHGY and CDR2 as SVAAGI. The V gene end was trimmed by 0 bases and the J gene end by 3 bases; junction bases not matched to a gene: 9. The CDR3 totals 17 residues. CDR3 bases: TGTGCCAGCAGTTATTCGGTCCGACTAGCGGAGAACTACGAGCAGTACTTC. It codes for CASSYSVRLAENYEQYF.

The rearrangement joins TRBV18 to TRBJ1-5, with D tentatively TRBD1 (5 bases). This CDR3 has 14 amino acids. V was trimmed by 1 base and J by 5 bases, leaving 9 bases between them. Germline V gives CDR1 KGHSH, CDR2 LQKENI. The CDR3 bases are TGTGCCAGCTCACCACTAGGGGATGATCAGCCCCAGCATTTT. It specifies CASSPLGDDQPQHF.

In DNA, the CDR3 is TGCGCCAGCAGCTTAAGCAGCGGTGCCGTCTACGAGCAGTACTTC. Protein: CASSLSSGAVYEQYF. The V call is TRBV5-1, the J call TRBJ2-7; D is perhaps TRBD2 (5 bases). CDR3 length equals 15 residues. Germline V gene sequence: CDR1 SGHRS, CDR2 YFSETQ. The V end was cut by 2 bases, the J end by 3 bases, with 15 bases between.

The chain is built from TRBV29-1 and TRBJ1-2; 11 positions agree with TRBD1. The V gene's germline CDR1 is SQVTM and CDR2 ANQGSEA. The CDR3 totals 16 residues. V dropped 6 bases and J dropped 3; count of bases not matched to a gene: 12. CDR3 sequence (DNA): TGCAGCGTCAGCGCCCGGACAGGGGGCCTTTACTATGGCTACACCTTC. Translating gives CSVSARTGGLYYGYTF.

This clone was observed at least ten times. For the CDR3, the DNA is TGTGCCATCAGTGCATTCGGACAGAACACTGAAGCTTTCTTT. This translates into CAISAFGQNTEAFF. The chain is built from TRBV10-3 and TRBJ1-1; possible D gene TRBD1, 5 bases. Deletions cut 4 bases from V and 1 base from J, with 10 bases between. The CDR3 totals 14 residues. The V gene's germline CDR1 is ENHRY and CDR2 SYGVKD.

The chain links TRBV9 to TRBJ2-2; 9 bases are shared with TRBD2. Trimming at V came to 2 bases and at J to 11 bases, leaving 4 bases not matched to a gene. The CDR3 length is 13 residues. Germline V gene lookup returns CDR1 SGDLS and CDR2 YYNGEE. The CDR3 reads CASSVASGTELFF. The DNA of the CDR3 is TGTGCCAGCAGCGTGGCTAGCGGGACCGAGCTGTTTTTT.

The chain recombines TRBV19 with TRBJ2-3, with 10 bases fitting TRBD2. Germline assignment: CDR1 LNHDA and CDR2 SQIVND (reference sequence). V shed 5 bases and J 7 bases; nucleotides not matched to a gene: 12. The CDR3 length is 16 residues. The CDR3 sequence: CASSQTSGAGSNTQYF. The CDR3 DNA follows: TGTGCCAGTAGTCAAACTAGCGGGGCTGGGAGTAATACGCAGTATTTT.